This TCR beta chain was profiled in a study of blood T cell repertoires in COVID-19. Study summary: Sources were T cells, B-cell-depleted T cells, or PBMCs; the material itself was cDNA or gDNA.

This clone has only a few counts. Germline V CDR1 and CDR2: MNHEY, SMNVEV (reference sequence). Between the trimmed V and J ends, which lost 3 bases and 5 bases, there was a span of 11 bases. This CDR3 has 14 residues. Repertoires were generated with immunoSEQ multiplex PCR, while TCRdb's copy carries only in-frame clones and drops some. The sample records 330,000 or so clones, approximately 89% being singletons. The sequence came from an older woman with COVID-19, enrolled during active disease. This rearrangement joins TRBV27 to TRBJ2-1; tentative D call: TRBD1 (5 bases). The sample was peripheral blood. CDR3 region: CASSLAGNHNEQFF. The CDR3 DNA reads TGTGCCAGCAGTTTGGCAGGGAACCACAATGAGCAGTTCTTC.